This entry lists 2 T cell receptor beta chains sequenced from one sample in a study of early T cells in non-severe SARS-CoV-2 infection. TCRdb called the 5' RACE reads again in MiXCR, with one record for every CDR3 protein. The sample yields some 64,000 distinct CDR3 sequences, 20% seen once. The sample here was whole blood, taken at baseline. The receptors stem from an adult who was a healthcare worker with PCR-confirmed SARS-CoV-2 infection or an uninfected control (not recorded which).

The chain recombines TRBV29-1 with TRBJ2-6; D is possibly TRBD2 (5 bases). The V end was cut by 6 bases, the J end by 1 base, with 13 bases between. The CDR3 has 15 residues. Germline CDR1 and CDR2: SQVTM and ANQGSEA. The DNA for the CDR3 is TGCAGCGTCGGTAGTGGAGGTTCTGGGGCCAACGTCCTGACTTTC. Encoded protein: CSVGSGGSGANVLTF.

The chain couples TRBV7-2 to TRBJ2-5; D not certain. V lost 5 bases, J lost 0 bases, and 7 bases lay in between. The length of the CDR3 is 13 residues. Per the germline V gene, CDR1 is SGHTA and CDR2 is FQGNSA. The CDR3, as DNA: TGTGCCAGCAGCCCTAGGAACCAAGAGACCCAGTACTTC. Translation gives CASSPRNQETQYF.